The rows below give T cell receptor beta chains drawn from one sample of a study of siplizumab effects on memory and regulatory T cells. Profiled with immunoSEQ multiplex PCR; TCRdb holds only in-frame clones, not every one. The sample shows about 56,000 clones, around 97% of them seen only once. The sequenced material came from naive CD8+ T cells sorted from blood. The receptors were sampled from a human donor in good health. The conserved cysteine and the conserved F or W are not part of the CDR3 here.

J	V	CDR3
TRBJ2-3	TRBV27	ASGGGQREGTMDTQY
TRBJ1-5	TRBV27	ASSLRGLGQPQH
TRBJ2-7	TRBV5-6	ASSYGTGLYEQY
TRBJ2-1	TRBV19	ASSGLFTGNEQF
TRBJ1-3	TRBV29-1	SVVDGGTIY
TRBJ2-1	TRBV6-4	AGDFYNEQF
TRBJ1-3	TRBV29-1	SVEDRGFSGNTIY
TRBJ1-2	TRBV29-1	SSGQGQNYGYT
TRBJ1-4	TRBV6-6	ASSYEKLF
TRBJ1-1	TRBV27	ASMTGGSTEAF
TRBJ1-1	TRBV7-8	ASTADVNTEAF
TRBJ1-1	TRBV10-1	ATSDSLNTEAF
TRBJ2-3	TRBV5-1	ASSLTSSTDTQY
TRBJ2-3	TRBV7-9	ASIRRGQGSDTQY
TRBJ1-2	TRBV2	ASSGLGDRGYGYT
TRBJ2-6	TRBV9	ASSVGFGQGDGANVLT
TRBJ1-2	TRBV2	ASIPLGQGDGYT
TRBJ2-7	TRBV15	ATSRDLDGYYEQY
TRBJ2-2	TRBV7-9	APGRMGTGELF
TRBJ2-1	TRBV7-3	ASSLDRGHNEQF
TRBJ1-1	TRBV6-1	ANREGTVGDF
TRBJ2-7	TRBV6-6	ASSYTTGLEQY
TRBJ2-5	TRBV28	ASSLFGQAGETQY
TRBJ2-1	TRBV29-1	SVPEPSGSWEQF
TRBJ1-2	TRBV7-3	ASSTGQGGGYT
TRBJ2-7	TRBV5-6	ASSAGTYEQY
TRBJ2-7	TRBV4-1	ASSHLVDPSYEQY
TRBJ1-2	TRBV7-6	ASSKNRGPNYGYT
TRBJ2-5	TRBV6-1	ASSEGRYQETQY
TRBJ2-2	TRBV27	ASSSTGAPGELF
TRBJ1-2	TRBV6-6	ASSYSTGMGGYT
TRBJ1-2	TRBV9	ASSVRVGYGYT
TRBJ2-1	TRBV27	ASSSSGAYNEQF
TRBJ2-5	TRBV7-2	ASSLTDVQETQY
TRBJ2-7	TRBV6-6	ASSYGAGTVYEQY
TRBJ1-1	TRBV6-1	AAGHYMNTEAF
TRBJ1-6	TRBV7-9	ASSLNADSPLH
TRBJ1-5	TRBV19	ASSIVSGGVQPQH
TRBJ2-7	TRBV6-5	ASRLGQAGTYEQY
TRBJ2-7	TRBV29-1	SVSRAYEQY
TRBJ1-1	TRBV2	ASSGQGNTEAF
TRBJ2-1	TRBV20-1	SPIREQF
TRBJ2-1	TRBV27	ASSGSGGGGEQF
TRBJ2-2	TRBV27	ASSDTGTTYTGELF
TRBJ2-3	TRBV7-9	ASSTNPGPRGDTQY
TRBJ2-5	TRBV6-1	ASRELGGETQY
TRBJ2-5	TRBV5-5	ASSLGTGQETQY
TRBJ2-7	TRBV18	ASSPPREGRYEQY
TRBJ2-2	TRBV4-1	ASSQDKLGRGNTGELF
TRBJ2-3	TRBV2	ASRPTGTSEGDTQY
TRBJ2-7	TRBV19	ASSSPVGRSSYEQY
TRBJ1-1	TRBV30	AWSADRGAEAF
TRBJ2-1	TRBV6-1	ASNPGGYNEQF
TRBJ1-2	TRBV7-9	ASSFDPRGRYGYT
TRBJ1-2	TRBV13	ASSLGQGLGYT
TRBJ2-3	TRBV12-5	ASGLVNSGSTDTQY
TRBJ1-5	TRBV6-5	AAGKALNQPQH
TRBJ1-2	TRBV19	ASSIGGGRFSNGYT
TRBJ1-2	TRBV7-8	ASSLGGQGPGYT
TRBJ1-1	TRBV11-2	ASSWPGGGTEAF